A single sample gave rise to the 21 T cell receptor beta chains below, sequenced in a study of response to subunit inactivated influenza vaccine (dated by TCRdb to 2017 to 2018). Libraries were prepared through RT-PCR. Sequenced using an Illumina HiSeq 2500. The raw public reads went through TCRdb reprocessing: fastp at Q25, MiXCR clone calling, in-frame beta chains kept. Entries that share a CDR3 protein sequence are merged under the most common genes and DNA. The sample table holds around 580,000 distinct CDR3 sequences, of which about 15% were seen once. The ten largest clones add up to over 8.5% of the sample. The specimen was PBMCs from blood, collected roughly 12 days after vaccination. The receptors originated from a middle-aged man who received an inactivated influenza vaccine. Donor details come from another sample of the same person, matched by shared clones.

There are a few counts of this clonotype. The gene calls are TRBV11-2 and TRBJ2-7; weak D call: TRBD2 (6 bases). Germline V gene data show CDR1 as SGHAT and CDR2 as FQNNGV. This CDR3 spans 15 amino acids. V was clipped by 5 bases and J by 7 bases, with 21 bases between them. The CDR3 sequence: CASSHLGPAGGEQYF. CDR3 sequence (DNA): TGTGCCAGCAGCCATCTGGGACCCGCCGGGGGAGAGCAGTACTTC.

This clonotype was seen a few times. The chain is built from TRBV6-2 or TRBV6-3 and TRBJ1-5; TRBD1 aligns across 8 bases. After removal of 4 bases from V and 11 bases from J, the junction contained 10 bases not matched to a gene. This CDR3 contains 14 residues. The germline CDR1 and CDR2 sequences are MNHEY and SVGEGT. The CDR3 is CASSWRTGRGAQHF. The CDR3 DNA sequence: TGTGCCAGCAGTTGGCGGACAGGGAGGGGAGCCCAGCATTTT.

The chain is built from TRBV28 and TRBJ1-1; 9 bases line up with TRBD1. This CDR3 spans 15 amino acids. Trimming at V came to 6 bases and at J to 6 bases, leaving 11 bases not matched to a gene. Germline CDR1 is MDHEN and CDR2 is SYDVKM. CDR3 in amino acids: CASSDNRDRDPEAFF. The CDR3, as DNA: TGTGCCAGCAGCGATAACCGGGACAGGGATCCTGAAGCTTTCTTT. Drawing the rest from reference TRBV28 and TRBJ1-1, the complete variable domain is DVKVTQSSRYLVKRTGEKVFLECVQDMDHENMFWYRQDPGLGLRLIYFSYDVKMKEKGDIPEGYSVSREKKERFSLILESASTNQTSMYLCASSDNRDRDPEAFFGQGTRLTVV.

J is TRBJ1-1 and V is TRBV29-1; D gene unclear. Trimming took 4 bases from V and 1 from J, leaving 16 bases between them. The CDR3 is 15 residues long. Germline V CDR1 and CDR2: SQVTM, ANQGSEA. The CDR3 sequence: CSVVGYGVSNTEAFF. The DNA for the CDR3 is TGCAGCGTTGTTGGGTACGGGGTCTCGAACACTGAAGCTTTCTTT.

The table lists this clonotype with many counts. The DNA for the CDR3 is TGCGCCAGCAGTATGACGGGAGCCTACGAGCAGTACTTC. It codes for CASSMTGAYEQYF. The chain couples TRBV5-1 to TRBJ2-7; a possible D gene is TRBD2 (6 bases). The ends were cut back, 5 bases at V and 2 bases at J, with 11 bases in the middle. This CDR3 contains 13 residues. Germline V gene lookup returns CDR1 SGHRS and CDR2 YFSETQ.

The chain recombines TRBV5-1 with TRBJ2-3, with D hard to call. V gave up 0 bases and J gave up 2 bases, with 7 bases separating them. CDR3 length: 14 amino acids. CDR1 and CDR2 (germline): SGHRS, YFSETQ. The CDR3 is CASSLADFTDTQYF. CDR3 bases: TGCGCCAGCAGCTTGGCCGACTTCACAGATACGCAGTATTTT.

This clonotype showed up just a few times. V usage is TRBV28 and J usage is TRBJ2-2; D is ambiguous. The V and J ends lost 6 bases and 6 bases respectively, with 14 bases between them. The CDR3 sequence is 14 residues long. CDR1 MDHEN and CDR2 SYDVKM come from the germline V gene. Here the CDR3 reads CASSHDQFSGELFF. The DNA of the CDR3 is TGTGCCAGCAGCCATGACCAATTCTCCGGGGAGCTGTTTTTT.

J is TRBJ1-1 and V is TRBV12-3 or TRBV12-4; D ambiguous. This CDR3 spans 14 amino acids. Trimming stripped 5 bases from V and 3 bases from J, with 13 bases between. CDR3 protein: CASSPGRLDTEAFF. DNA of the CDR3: TGTGCCAGCAGTCCGGGTCGTTTGGACACTGAAGCTTTCTTT.

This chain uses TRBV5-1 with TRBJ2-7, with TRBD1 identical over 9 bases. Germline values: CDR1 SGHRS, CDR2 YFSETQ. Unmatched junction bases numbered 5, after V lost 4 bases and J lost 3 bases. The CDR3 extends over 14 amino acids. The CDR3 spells CASSTGQGNYEQYF. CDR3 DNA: TGCGCCAGCAGCACGGGACAGGGAAACTACGAGCAGTACTTC.

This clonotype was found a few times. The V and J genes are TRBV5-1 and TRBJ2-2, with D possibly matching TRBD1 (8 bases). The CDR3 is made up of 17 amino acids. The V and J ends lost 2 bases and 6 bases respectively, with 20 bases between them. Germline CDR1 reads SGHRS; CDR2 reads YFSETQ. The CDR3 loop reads CASSFAQGGTGPGELFF. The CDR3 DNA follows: TGCGCCAGCAGCTTTGCACAGGGGGGGACTGGACCCGGGGAGCTGTTTTTT.

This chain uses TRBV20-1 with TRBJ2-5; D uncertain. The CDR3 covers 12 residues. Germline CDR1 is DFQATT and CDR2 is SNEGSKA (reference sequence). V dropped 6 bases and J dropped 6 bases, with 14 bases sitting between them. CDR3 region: CSAPAPSQTQYF. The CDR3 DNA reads TGCAGTGCCCCAGCGCCATCCCAGACCCAGTACTTC.

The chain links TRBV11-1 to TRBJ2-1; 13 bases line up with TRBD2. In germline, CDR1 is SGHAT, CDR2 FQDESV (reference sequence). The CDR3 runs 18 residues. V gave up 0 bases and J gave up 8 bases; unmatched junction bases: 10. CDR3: CASSLAARTSGSLDEQFF. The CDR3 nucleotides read TGTGCCAGCAGCTTAGCGGCGAGGACTAGCGGGAGTTTGGATGAGCAGTTCTTC.

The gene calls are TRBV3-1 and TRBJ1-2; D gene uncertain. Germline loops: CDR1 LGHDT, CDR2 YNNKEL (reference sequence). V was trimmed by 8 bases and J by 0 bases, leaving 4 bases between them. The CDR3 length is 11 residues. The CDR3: CASGTNYGYTF. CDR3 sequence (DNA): TGTGCCAGCGGGACTAACTATGGCTACACCTTC. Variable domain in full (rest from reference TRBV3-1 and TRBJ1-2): DTAVSQTPKYLVTQMGNDKSIKCEQNLGHDTMYWYKQDSKKFLKIMFSYNNKELIINETVPNRFSPKSPDKAHLNLHINSLELGDSAVYFCASGTNYGYTFGSGTRLTVV.

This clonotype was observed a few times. The CDR3 nucleotides read TGCGCCAGCAGCATACAGGGGGTCTATGGGGAAAACATTCAGTACTTC. Amino acids: CASSIQGVYGENIQYF. The gene calls are TRBV5-1 and TRBJ2-4; 8 bases fit TRBD1. This CDR3 is built from 16 residues. The trim removed 4 bases at V and 5 bases at J, leaving 11 bases unmatched. Germline CDR1 reads SGHRS; CDR2 reads YFSETQ.

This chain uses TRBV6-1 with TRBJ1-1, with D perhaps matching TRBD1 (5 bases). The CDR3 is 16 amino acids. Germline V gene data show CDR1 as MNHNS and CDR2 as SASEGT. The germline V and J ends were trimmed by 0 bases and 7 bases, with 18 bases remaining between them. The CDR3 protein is CASSEALGGVKDEAFF. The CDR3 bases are TGTGCCAGCAGTGAAGCCCTGGGGGGTGTCAAGGATGAAGCTTTCTTT.

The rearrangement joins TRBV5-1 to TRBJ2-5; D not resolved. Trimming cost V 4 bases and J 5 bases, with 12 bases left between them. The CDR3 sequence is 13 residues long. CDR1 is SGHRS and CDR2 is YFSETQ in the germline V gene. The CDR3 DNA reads TGCGCCAGCAGCCTCCCGGAGCCGGAGACCCAGTACTTC. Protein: CASSLPEPETQYF.

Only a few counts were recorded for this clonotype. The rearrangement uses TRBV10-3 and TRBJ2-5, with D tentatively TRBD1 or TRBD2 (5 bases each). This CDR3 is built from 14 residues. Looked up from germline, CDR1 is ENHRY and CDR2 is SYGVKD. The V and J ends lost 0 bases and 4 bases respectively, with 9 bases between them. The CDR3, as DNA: TGTGCCATCAGTGAGTCGTGGGGGAGAGAGACCCAGTACTTC. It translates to CAISESWGRETQYF.

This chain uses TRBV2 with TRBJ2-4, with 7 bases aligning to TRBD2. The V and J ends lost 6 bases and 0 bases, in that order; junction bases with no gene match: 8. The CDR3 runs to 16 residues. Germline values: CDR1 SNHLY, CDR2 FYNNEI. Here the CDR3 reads CASRGGNGLAKNIQYF. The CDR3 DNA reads TGTGCCAGCAGGGGGGGGAACGGGTTAGCCAAAAACATTCAGTACTTC.

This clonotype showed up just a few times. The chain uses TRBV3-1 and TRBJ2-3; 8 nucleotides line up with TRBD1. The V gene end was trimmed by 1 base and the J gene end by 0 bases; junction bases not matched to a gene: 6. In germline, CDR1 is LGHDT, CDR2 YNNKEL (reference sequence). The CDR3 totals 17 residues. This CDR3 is CASSQAGQARSTDTQYF. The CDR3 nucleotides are TGTGCCAGCAGCCAAGCGGGACAGGCCAGAAGCACAGATACGCAGTATTTT.

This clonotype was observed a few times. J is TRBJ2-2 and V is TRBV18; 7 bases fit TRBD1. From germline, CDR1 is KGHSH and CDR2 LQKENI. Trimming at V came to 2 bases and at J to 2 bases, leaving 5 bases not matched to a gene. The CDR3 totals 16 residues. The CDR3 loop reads CASSPRQGVNTGELFF. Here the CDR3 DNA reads TGTGCCAGCTCACCAAGGCAGGGGGTCAACACCGGGGAGCTGTTTTTT.

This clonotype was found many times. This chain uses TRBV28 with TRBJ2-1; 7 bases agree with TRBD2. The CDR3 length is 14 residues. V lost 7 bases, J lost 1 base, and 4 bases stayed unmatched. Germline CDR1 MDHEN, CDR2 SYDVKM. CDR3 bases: TGTGCCAGCAACCTAGCGGAGTCCTACAATGAGCAGTTCTTC. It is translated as CASNLAESYNEQFF.